Following are 6 T cell receptor beta chains from one sample sequenced in a study of control samples from healthy donors and cancer patients (dated by TCRdb to about 2020). The library came from the immunoSEQ multiplex PCR assay. TCRdb limited this immuneACCESS table to in-frame rearrangements with V and J called. A share of clones is missing; checked studies link under half to unresolved V genes, and the rest is unexplained. The sample has roughly 160,000 clones on record, roughly 94% of them singletons. In total, the top ten clones hold around 13% of the sample. The sequencing input was PBMCs. The receptors shown here come from a man aged 60-69 years with colorectal cancer.

The chain links TRBV19 to TRBJ1-2; TRBD1 matches 9 bases. V was pared by 4 bases and J by 2 bases, with 8 bases of the junction left unmatched. Germline CDR1 and CDR2: LNHDA and SQIVND (reference sequence). The CDR3 is made up of 16 amino acids. CDR3 amino acids: CASSSPWTGDNYGYTF. CDR3 DNA: TGTGCCAGTAGTAGCCCTTGGACAGGGGACAACTATGGCTACACCTTC.

This clone was recorded only once. CDR3 bases: TGCGCCAGCAGCTCTAGCGGGGCCCTGAGCACAGATACGCAGTATTTT. Amino acids: CASSSSGALSTDTQYF. This rearrangement joins TRBV5-1 to TRBJ2-3, with TRBD2 identical over 9 bases. V gave up 3 bases and J gave up 0 bases; unmatched junction bases: 5. Germline V lookup: CDR1 SGHRS, CDR2 YFSETQ. The CDR3 is made up of 16 amino acids.

J is TRBJ1-3 and V is TRBV5-6; D is ambiguous. This CDR3 has 13 amino acids. V lost 4 bases to trimming and J lost 0 bases, with 5 bases between them. CDR1 and CDR2 from the germline V gene are SGHDT and YYEEEE. DNA for the CDR3: TGTGCCAGCAGCGGCAGCTCTGGAAACACCATATATTTT. It codes for CASSGSSGNTIYF.

The chain links TRBV5-1 to TRBJ2-3; TRBD1 might be the D (6 bases). CDR1 is SGHRS and CDR2 is YFSETQ in the germline V gene. Trimming removed 4 bases at V and 2 bases at J, with 8 bases between. The CDR3 is made up of 13 amino acids. CDR3 residues: CASSRDNTDTQYF. Here the CDR3 DNA reads TGCGCCAGCAGCAGGGACAACACAGATACGCAGTATTTT.

This sequence joins TRBV5-1 and TRBJ1-2; 12 nucleotides line up with TRBD1. With V trimmed by 2 bases and J by 2 bases, 7 bases remained unmatched. The CDR3 is 17 amino acids. Per the germline V gene, CDR1 is SGHRS and CDR2 is YFSETQ. The CDR3 loop reads CASSLSGTGGPNYGYTF. CDR3 nucleotides: TGCGCCAGCAGCTTATCCGGGACAGGGGGCCCAAACTATGGCTACACCTTC.

The chain uses TRBV29-1 and TRBJ1-1; no definite D call. The CDR3 is 13 amino acids. V dropped 2 bases and J dropped 1 base, with 8 bases sitting between them. Germline CDR1 and CDR2: SQVTM and ANQGSEA. CDR3 protein: CSVEQEGNTEAFF. As DNA, the CDR3 is TGCAGCGTTGAACAAGAGGGGAACACTGAAGCTTTCTTT.